This T cell receptor (beta chain) was documented in a study of blood T cell repertoires in COVID-19. Libraries were prepared by immunoSEQ multiplex PCR; TCRdb keeps only in-frame clonotypes and omits some of them. This repertoire shows a few hundred thousand clones, about nine tenths found once; its top ten account for just over 0.85%. This clone showed up just a few times. CDR3 size: 16 residues. V dropped 2 bases and J dropped 0 bases, with 13 bases sitting between them. Germline V gene lookup returns CDR1 LGHNA and CDR2 YSLEER. This sequence was found in a woman aged 40 to 49 who had been exposed to COVID-19. The rearrangement links TRBV4-3 to TRBJ1-1, with D maybe TRBD1 (6 bases). Source material: PBMCs or T cells enriched from blood (not recorded which). The CDR3 reads CASSQRPTGLNTEAFF. CDR3 nucleotides: TGCGCCAGCAGCCAACGACCCACAGGGTTGAACACTGAAGCTTTCTTT.